This TCR beta chain was captured by sequencing in a study of blood T cell repertoires in COVID-19. The ends lost 9 bases at V and 2 bases at J; junction bases unmatched: 6. Germline V gene sequence: CDR1 LNHDA, CDR2 SQIVND (reference sequence). The CDR3 consists of 14 residues. Sequenced by immunoSEQ multiplex PCR; TCRdb stores in-frame clones only, minus some. The repertoire includes over 110,000 clones, about 80% of them detected once, and about 4% sits in the top ten. The rearrangement joins TRBV19 to TRBJ1-5, with 8 bases identical to TRBD1. The sequence was collected from a man aged 50-59 years in a cohort exposed to, infected with or recovered from COVID-19 (not recorded which). The sequencing input was PBMCs or T cells enriched from blood (not recorded which). The chain's CDR3 is CASRSGGGNQPQHF. Written as DNA, the CDR3 is TGTGCCAGCAGATCAGGGGGCGGCAATCAGCCCCAGCATTTT.